This T cell receptor beta chain is from a study of blood T cell repertoires in COVID-19. Profiling relied on immunoSEQ multiplex PCR, and the TCRdb table lists in-frame clones only, not all of them. Of roughly 120,000 clones listed, about nine tenths are singletons. V trimming: 6 bases; J trimming: 4 bases; junction bases outside the gene matches: 7. CDR3 length: 14 residues. Germline-derived CDR1 and CDR2 are SQVTM and ANQGSEA. The genes are TRBV29-1 and TRBJ2-1; 9 bases fit TRBD1. The sequencing sample was made of peripheral blood. The clonotype was recovered from a man in his forties or fifties with acute or convalescent COVID-19. The CDR3 here is CSVETGGGYNEQFF. In DNA form, the CDR3 reads TGCAGCGTCGAAACAGGGGGCGGGTACAATGAGCAGTTCTTC.